These T cell receptor beta chains were read from a single sample in a study of blood T cell repertoires in COVID-19. Profiling relied on immunoSEQ multiplex PCR, and the TCRdb table lists in-frame clones only, not all of them. The repertoire holds approximately 120,000 clones, with 70% to 90% as singletons. The sequenced material came from peripheral blood. The source of these receptors is a woman older than 75 with acute or convalescent COVID-19. The CDR3 runs from the conserved cysteine through the conserved F or W. D genes are given only for firm matches. Rows may omit the clone size; those that give it use once, few, many or a size class.

V gene,D gene,J gene,CDR3 length,clone size,CDR3 DNA,CDR3 protein
TRBV2,TRBD2,TRBJ2-1,14,-,TGTGCCAGCAAGTGGGCCCCTAGCGGCAATGAGCAGTTCTTC,CASKWAPSGNEQFF
TRBV5-1,TRBD1,TRBJ1-2,13,-,TGCGCCAGCAGCACAGGGGGCGACTATGGCTACACCTTC,CASSTGGDYGYTF
TRBV3-1/TRBV3-2,-,TRBJ1-2,13,-,TGTGCCAGCAGCCAAGAACAGGGTAATGGCTACACCTTC,CASSQEQGNGYTF
TRBV6-5,-,TRBJ2-5,12,once,TGTGCCAGCAGCCAGACTCAAGAGACCCAGTACTTC,CASSQTQETQYF
TRBV6-2/TRBV6-3,TRBD1,TRBJ1-1,13,-,TGTGCCAGCAGTACGACAGGGGGGGCTGAAGCTTTCTTT,CASSTTGGAEAFF
TRBV5-1,-,TRBJ1-4,17,once,TGCGCCAGCAGCTTGGCAAGGGGAGGGTCAACTAATGAAAAACTGTTTTTT,CASSLARGGSTNEKLFF
TRBV6-5,-,TRBJ1-5,13,-,TGTGCCAGCAGGGCCAATAGCAATCAGCCCCAGCATTTT,CASRANSNQPQHF
TRBV6-2/TRBV6-3,TRBD1,TRBJ1-5,19,-,TGTGCCAGCAGTTACTCGGGACCCGGTAGAAGGGACAGAAACCAGCCCCAGCATTTT,CASSYSGPGRRDRNQPQHF
TRBV7-2,-,TRBJ2-1,14,-,TGTGCCAGCAGCCCGCAGGTGGGCAACAATGAGCAGTTCTTC,CASSPQVGNNEQFF
TRBV5-1,-,TRBJ1-2,16,-,TGCGCCAGCAGTTTGGACCCCCGGGGGATCAACTATGGCTACACCTTC,CASSLDPRGINYGYTF
TRBV5-4,TRBD2,TRBJ2-7,16,-,TGTGCCAGCGGACTAGCGGGGGGGTCTCAGACCTACGAGCAGTACTTC,CASGLAGGSQTYEQYF
TRBV19,TRBD1,TRBJ1-5,14,-,TGTGCCAGTAGCCAACAGGGGGCACGGCAGCCCCAGCATTTT,CASSQQGARQPQHF
TRBV12-3/TRBV12-4,-,TRBJ2-1,12,-,TGTGCCAGCAGTTTATCCATCCATGAGCAGTTCTTC,CASSLSIHEQFF
TRBV9,-,TRBJ1-1,13,once,TGTGCCAGCAGCGTAGTTCCGGACACTGAAGCTTTCTTT,CASSVVPDTEAFF
TRBV6-6,-,TRBJ1-4,13,-,TGTGCCAGCAGTTACAGGAGTAATGAAAAACTGTTTTTT,CASSYRSNEKLFF
TRBV18,TRBD1,TRBJ2-5,13,-,TGTGCCAGCAACTTGGGACAGCAAGAGACCCAGTACTTC,CASNLGQQETQYF
TRBV18,-,TRBJ1-2,14,-,TGTGCCAGCTCACCAGACGGGGGAGTAGCTGGCTACACCTTC,CASSPDGGVAGYTF
TRBV19,-,TRBJ1-1,13,once,TGTGCCAGTAGCGACACCGTAAACACTGAAGCTTTCTTT,CASSDTVNTEAFF
TRBV6-1,TRBD2,TRBJ2-3,16,once,TGTGCCAGCAGTGAATTTACTAGCGGGAGTTTCGGTACGCAGTATTTT,CASSEFTSGSFGTQYF
TRBV2,-,TRBJ1-6,13,-,TGTGCCAGCAGGGGGGCCCATAATTCACCCCTCCACTTT,CASRGAHNSPLHF
TRBV7-9,-,TRBJ1-1,15,-,TGTGCCAGCAGCTGGGGGGGGAGGCCGAACACTGAAGCTTTCTTT,CASSWGGRPNTEAFF
TRBV18,-,TRBJ2-3,14,-,TGTGCCAGCTCAACTCGACAGGCGGCAGATACGCAGTATTTT,CASSTRQAADTQYF
TRBV28,-,TRBJ1-5,15,-,TGTGCCAGCAGTTTATTGGAGCGGGCCAATCAGCCCCAGCATTTT,CASSLLERANQPQHF
TRBV6-2/TRBV6-3,TRBD1,TRBJ1-6,15,-,TGTGCCAGCAGTCGCGGGACAGGGAGTAATTCACCCCTCCACTTT,CASSRGTGSNSPLHF
TRBV7-3,TRBD2,TRBJ2-1,15,-,TGTGCCAGCAGCACGGGACTAGCGGGAGAGAATGAGCAGTTCTTC,CASSTGLAGENEQFF
TRBV7-6,-,TRBJ1-1,15,-,TGTGCCAGCAGCTATGTGGGGGGGGTGAACACTGAAGCTTTCTTT,CASSYVGGVNTEAFF
TRBV9,TRBD2,TRBJ2-2,16,-,TGTGCCAGCAGCGCCACTAGCGGGGTAAACACCGGGGAGCTGTTTTTT,CASSATSGVNTGELFF
TRBV10-3,-,TRBJ2-5,12,once,TGTGCCATCAGTGAGTCCGGAGGGGCCCAGTACTTC,CAISESGGAQYF
TRBV7-2,-,TRBJ2-2,16,-,TGTGCCAGCAGCGGGTGGGAATGGACTATCACCGGGGAGCTGTTTTTT,CASSGWEWTITGELFF
TRBV6-5,TRBD1,TRBJ2-1,15,-,TGTGCCAGCAGGACCCGGGACAGGACCCACAATGAGCAGTTCTTC,CASRTRDRTHNEQFF
TRBV3-1/TRBV3-2,-,TRBJ1-2,14,-,TGTGCCAGCAGCCAAGCGGACAGTTACTATGGCTACACCTTC,CASSQADSYYGYTF
TRBV25-1,TRBD1,TRBJ1-2,16,-,TGTGCCAGCAGTGATCGACGGACAGGGGGCGCAGATGGCTACACCTTC,CASSDRRTGGADGYTF
TRBV19,TRBD1,TRBJ1-1,15,-,TGTGCCAGTAGTTTCGGACAGGGGTATTACACTGAAGCTTTCTTT,CASSFGQGYYTEAFF
TRBV7-9,TRBD2,TRBJ2-3,14,-,TGTGCCAGCAGCTTCGGGAGGGGCACAGATACGCAGTATTTT,CASSFGRGTDTQYF
TRBV24-1,-,TRBJ2-1,16,few,TGTGCCACCAGTGATACTGGCGGTAGCTCCTACAATGAGCAGTTCTTC,CATSDTGGSSYNEQFF
TRBV7-9,TRBD1,TRBJ1-2,15,-,TGTGCCAGCAGCCTAGGACGCCGGGACAGGGAGGGCTACACCTTC,CASSLGRRDREGYTF